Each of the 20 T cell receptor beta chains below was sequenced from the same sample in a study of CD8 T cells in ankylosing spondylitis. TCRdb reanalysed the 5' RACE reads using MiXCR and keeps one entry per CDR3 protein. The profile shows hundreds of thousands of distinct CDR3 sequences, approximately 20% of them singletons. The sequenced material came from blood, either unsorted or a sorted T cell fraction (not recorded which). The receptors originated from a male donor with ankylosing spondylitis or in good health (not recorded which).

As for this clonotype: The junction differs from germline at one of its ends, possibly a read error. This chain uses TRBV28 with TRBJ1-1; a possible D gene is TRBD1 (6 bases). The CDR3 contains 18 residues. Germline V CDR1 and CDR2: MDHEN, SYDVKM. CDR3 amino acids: CASSLSGQGLFMNTEAFF. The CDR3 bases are TGTGCCAGCAGTTTGTCGGGGCAGGGGCTTTTTATGAACACCGAAGCTTTCTTT.

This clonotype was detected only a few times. CDR3 DNA: TGTGCCAGCAGTTTAAGGGACAGGGTTAGCAATCAGCCCCAGCATTTT. It translates to CASSLRDRVSNQPQHF. This chain connects TRBV12-3 or TRBV12-4 to TRBJ1-5; 9 nucleotides line up with TRBD1. V trimming: 2 bases; J trimming: 0 bases; junction bases outside the gene matches: 2. The CDR3 runs 16 residues.

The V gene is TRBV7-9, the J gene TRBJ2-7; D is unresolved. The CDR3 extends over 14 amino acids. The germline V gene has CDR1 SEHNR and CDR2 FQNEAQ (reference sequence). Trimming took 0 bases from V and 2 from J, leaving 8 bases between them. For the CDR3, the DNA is TGTGCCAGCAGCTTAGCACAGAGTCCCTACGAGCAGTACGTC. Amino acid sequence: CASSLAQSPYEQYV.

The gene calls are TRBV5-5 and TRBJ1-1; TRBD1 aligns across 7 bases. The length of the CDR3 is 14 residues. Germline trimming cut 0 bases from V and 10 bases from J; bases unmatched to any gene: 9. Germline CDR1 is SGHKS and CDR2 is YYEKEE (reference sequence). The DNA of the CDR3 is TGTGCCAGCAGCTTGGTCTTATCCCAGGGGGGAGCTTTCTTT. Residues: CASSLVLSQGGAFF.

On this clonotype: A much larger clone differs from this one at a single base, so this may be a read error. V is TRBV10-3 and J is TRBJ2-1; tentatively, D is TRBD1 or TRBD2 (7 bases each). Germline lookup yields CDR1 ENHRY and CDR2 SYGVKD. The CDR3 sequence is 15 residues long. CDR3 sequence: CTISESGGAYNEQFF. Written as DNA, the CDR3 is TGTACCATCAGTGAGTCAGGGGGGGCCTACAATGAGCAGTTCTTC.

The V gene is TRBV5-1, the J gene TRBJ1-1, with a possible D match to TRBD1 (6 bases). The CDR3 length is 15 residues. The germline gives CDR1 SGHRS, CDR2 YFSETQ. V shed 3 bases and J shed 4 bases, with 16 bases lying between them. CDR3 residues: CASSSTDRLGTEAFF. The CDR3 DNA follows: TGCGCCAGCAGCTCGACTGACAGGCTCGGCACTGAAGCTTTCTTT.

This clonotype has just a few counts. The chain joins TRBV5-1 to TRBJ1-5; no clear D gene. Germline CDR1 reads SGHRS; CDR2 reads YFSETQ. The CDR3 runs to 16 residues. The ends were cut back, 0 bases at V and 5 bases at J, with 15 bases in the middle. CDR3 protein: CASSLAGGFFYQPQHF. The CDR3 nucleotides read TGCGCCAGCAGCTTGGCCGGTGGGTTTTTTTATCAGCCCCAGCATTTT.

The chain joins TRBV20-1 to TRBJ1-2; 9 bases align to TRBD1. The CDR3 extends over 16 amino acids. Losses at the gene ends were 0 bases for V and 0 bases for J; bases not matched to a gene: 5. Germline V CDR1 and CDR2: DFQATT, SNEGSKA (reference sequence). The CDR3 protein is CSARDQGQGTNYGYTF. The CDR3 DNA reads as TGCAGTGCTAGAGATCAGGGACAGGGAACTAACTATGGCTACACCTTC.

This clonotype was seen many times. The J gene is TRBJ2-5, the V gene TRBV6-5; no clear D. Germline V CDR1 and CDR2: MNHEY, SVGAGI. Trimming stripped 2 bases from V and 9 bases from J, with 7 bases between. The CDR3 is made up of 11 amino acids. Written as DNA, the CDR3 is TGTGCCAGCAGTTACGGCCTAGCCCAGTACTTC. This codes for CASSYGLAQYF.

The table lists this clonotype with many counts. CDR3 sequence reads: CASSPRHWSNTGELFF. The CDR3 DNA sequence: TGTGCCAGCAGCCCGCGACATTGGTCGAACACCGGGGAGCTGTTTTTT. The chain recombines TRBV13 with TRBJ2-2; no firm D call. There are 16 residues in the CDR3. Germline lookup yields CDR1 PRHDT and CDR2 FYEKMQ (reference sequence). V lost 5 bases to trimming and J lost 0 bases, with 13 bases between them.

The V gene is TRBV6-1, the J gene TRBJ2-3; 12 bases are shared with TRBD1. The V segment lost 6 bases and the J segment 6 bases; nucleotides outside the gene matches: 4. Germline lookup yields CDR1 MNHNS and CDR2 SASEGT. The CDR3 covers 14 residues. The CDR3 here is CASRVGQGADTQYF. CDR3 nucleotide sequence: TGTGCCAGCAGGGTGGGACAGGGGGCGGATACGCAGTATTTT.

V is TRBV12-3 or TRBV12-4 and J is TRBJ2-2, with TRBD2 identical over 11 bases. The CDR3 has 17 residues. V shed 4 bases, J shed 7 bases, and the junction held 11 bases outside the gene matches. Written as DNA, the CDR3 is TGTGCCAGCAGTTCAGGGACTAGCGGTTGGAGGGACGGGGAGCTGTTTTTT. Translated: CASSSGTSGWRDGELFF.

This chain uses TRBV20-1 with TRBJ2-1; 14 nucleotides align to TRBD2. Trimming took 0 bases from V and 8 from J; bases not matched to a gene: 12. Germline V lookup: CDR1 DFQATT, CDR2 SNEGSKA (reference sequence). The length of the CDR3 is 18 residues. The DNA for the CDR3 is TGCAGTGCTAGAGATCTTCCGGGACTAGCGGGAGCGGTGGATGAGCAGTTCTTC. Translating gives CSARDLPGLAGAVDEQFF.

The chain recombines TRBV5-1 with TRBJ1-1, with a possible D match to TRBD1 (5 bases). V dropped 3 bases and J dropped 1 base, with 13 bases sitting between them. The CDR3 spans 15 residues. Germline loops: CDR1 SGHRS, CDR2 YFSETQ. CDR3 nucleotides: TGCGCCAGCAGCTGGGACGGGAGAAAGAACACTGAAGCTTTCTTT. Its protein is CASSWDGRKNTEAFF.

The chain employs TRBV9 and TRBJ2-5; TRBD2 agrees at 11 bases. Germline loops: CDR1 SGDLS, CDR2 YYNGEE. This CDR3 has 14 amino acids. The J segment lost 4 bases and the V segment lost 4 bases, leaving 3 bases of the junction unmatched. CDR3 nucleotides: TGTGCCAGCAGCTTCGGGACTAGCGGAGAGACCCAGTACTTC. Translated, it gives CASSFGTSGETQYF.

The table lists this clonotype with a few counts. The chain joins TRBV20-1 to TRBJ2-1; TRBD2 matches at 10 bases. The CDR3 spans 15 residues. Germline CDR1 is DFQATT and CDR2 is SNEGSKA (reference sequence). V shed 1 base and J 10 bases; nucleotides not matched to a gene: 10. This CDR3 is CSARAPSGGVREQFF. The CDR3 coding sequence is TGCAGTGCTAGAGCTCCTAGCGGGGGAGTTAGAGAGCAGTTCTTC.

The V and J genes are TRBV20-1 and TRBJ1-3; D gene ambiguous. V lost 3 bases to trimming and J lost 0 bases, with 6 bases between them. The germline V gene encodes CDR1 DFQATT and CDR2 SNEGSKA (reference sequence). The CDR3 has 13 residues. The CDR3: CSASGLSGNTIYF. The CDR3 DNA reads TGCAGTGCTAGCGGCCTCTCTGGAAACACCATATATTTT.

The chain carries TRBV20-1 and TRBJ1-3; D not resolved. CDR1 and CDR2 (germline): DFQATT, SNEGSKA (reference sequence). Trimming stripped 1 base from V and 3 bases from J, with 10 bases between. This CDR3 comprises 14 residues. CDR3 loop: CSARGQDGGNTIYF. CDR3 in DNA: TGCAGTGCTAGAGGCCAGGACGGTGGAAACACCATATATTTT.

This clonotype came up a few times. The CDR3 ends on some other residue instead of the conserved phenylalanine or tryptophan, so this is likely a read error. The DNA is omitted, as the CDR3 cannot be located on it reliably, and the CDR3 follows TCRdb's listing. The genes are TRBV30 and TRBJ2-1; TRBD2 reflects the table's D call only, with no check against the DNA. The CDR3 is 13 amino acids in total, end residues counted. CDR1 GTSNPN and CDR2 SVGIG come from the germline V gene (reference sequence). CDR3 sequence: CAWSALAGGPWRL.

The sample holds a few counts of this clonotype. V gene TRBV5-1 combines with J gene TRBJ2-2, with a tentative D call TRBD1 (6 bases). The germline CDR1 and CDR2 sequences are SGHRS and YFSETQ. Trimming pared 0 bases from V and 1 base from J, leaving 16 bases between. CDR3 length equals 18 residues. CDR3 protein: CASSLGPGTSQNTGELFF. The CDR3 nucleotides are TGCGCCAGCAGCTTGGGACCCGGGACAAGTCAGAACACCGGGGAGCTGTTTTTT.